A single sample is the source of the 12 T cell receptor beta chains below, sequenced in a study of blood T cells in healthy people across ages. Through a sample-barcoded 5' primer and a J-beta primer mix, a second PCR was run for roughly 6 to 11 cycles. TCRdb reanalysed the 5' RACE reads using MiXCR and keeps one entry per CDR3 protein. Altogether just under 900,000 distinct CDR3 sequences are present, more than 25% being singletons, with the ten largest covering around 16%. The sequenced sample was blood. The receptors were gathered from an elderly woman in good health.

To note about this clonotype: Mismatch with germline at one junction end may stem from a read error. The CDR3, as DNA: TGTGCCGGCAGTGGACAGGGGTCCCCCTACGAGCAGTACTTC. This sequence encodes CAGSGQGSPYEQYF. The genes are TRBV6-2 or TRBV6-3 and TRBJ2-7, with TRBD1 matching 9 bases. The CDR3 is 14 amino acids. Looked up from germline, CDR1 is MNHEY and CDR2 is SVGEGT.

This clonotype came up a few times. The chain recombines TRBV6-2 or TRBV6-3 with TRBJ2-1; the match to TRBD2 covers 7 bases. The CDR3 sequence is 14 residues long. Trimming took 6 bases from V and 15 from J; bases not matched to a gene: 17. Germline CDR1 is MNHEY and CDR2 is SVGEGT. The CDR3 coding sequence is TGTGCCAGCAGGGCGACTAGCACGCCGACCCGTGTGTTCTTC. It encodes CASRATSTPTRVFF.

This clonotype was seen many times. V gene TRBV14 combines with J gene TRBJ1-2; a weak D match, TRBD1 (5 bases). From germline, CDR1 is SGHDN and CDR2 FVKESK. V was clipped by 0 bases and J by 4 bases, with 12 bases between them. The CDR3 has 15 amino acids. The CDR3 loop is CASSQDSGRRYGYTF. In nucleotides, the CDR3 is TGTGCCAGCAGCCAAGATTCGGGACGCCGCTATGGCTACACCTTC.

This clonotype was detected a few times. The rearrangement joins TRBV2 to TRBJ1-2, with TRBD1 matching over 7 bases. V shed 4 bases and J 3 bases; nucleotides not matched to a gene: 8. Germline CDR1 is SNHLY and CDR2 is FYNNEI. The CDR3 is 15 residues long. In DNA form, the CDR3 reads TGTGCCAGCAGTGCCCTGGAGACAGGGCACTATGGCTACACCTTC. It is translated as CASSALETGHYGYTF. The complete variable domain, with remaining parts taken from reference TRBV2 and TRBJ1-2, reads EPEVTQTPSHQVTQMGQEVILRCVPISNHLYFYWYRQILGQKVEFLVSFYNNEISEKSEIFDDQFSVERPDGSNFTLKIRSTKLEDSAMYFCASSALETGHYGYTFGSGTRLTVV.

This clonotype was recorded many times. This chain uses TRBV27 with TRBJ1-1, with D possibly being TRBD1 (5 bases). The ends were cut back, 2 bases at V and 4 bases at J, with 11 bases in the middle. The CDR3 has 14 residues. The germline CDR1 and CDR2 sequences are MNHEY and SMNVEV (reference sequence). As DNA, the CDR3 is TGTGCCAGCAGTTTAATTAGGGGTGGCACTGAAGCTTTCTTT. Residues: CASSLIRGGTEAFF.

CDR3 bases: TGCGCCAGCAGCAGGCGACTAGCGCAGAACACCGGGGAGCTGTTTTTT. It codes for CASSRRLAQNTGELFF. The chain carries TRBV5-1 and TRBJ2-2, with 8 bases aligning to TRBD2. The CDR3 runs to 16 residues. Trimming at V came to 4 bases and at J to 1 base, leaving 6 bases not matched to a gene. The V gene's germline CDR1 is SGHRS and CDR2 YFSETQ.

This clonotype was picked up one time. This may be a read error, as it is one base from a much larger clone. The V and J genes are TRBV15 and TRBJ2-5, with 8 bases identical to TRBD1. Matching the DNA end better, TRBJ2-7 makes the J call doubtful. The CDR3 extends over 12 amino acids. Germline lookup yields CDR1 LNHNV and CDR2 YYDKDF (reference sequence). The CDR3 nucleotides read TGTGCCACCGGGACAGGTTGGACCGAGCAGTACTTC. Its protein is CATGTGWTEQYF.

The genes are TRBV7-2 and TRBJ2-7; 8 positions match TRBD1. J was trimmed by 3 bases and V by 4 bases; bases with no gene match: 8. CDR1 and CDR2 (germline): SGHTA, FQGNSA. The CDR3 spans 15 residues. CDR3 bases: TGTGCCAGCAGCTACCGGACAGGGATTGACTACGAGCAGTACTTC. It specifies CASSYRTGIDYEQYF.

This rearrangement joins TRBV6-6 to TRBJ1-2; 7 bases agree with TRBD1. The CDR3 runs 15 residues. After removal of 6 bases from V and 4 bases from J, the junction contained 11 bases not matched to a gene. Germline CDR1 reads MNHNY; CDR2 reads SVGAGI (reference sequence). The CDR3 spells CASRASNRDSYGYTF. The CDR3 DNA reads TGTGCCAGCAGAGCATCAAATCGGGACAGCTATGGCTACACCTTC.

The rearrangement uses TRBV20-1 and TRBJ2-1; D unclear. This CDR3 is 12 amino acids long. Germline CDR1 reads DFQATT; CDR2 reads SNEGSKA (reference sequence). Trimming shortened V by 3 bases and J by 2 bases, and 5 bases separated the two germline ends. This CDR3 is CSARLPYNEQFF. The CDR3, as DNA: TGCAGTGCTAGGTTGCCCTACAATGAGCAGTTCTTC.

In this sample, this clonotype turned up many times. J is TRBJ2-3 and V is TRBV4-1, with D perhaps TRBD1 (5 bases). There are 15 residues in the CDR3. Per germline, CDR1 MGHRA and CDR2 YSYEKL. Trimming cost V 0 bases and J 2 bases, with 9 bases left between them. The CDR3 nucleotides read TGCGCCAGCAGCCAAGAGCCAGGGCACACAGATACGCAGTATTTT. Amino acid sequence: CASSQEPGHTDTQYF.

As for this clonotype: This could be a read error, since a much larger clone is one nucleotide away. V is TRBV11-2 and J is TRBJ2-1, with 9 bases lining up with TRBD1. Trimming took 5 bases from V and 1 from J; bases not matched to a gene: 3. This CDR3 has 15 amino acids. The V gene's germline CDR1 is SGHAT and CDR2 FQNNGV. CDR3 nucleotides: TGTGCCAGCAGCACCGGGACAGGGTCCTACAATGAGCAGTTCTTC. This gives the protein CASSTGTGSYNEQFF.